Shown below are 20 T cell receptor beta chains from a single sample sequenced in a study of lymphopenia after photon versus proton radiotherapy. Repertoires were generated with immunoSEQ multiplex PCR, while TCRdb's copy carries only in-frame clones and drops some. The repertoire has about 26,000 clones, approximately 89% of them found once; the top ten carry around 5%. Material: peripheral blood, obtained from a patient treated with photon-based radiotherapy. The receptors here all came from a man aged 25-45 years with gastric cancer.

CDR3 in amino acids: CATRVPGGNTEAFF. The CDR3 DNA reads TGTGCCACCAGGGTACCCGGGGGGAACACTGAAGCTTTCTTT. The chain has TRBV6-5 and TRBJ1-1, with a tentative D call TRBD1 (5 bases). The CDR3 contains 14 residues. CDR1 is MNHEY, CDR2 SVGAGI, per germline. Trimming left V 10 bases short and J 1 base short, with 16 bases between.

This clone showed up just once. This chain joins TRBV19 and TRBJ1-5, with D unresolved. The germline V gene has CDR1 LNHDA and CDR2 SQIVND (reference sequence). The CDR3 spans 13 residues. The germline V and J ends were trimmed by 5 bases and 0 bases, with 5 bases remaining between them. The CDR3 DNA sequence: TGTGCCAGTAGTCCATATAGCAATCAGCCCCAGCATTTT. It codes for CASSPYSNQPQHF.

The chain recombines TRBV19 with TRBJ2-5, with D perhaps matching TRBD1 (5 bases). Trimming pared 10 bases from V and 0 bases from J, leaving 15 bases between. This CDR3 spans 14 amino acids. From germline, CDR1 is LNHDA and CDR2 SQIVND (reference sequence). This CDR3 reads CAIRRSGYQETQYF. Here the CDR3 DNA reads TGTGCCATCCGACGGTCAGGGTACCAAGAGACCCAGTACTTC.

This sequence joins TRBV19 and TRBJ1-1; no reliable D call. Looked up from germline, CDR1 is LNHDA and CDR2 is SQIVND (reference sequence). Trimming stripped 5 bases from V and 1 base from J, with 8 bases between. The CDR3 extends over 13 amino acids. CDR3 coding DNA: TGTGCCAGTAGTGTCGGACCGAACACTGAAGCTTTCTTT. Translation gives CASSVGPNTEAFF.

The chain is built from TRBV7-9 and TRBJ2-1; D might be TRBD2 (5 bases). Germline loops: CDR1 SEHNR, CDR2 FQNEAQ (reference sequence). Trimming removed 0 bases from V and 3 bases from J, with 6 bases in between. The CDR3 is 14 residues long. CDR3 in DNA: TGTGCCAGCAGCTTAGCGGGGAGCTACAATGAGCAGTTCTTC. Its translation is CASSLAGSYNEQFF.

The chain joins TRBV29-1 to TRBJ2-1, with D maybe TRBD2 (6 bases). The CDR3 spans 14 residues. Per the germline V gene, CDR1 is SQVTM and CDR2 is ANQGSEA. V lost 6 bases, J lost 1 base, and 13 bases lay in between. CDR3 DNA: TGCAGCGTCCCCGGGACTCCTTCCTACAATGAGCAGTTCTTC. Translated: CSVPGTPSYNEQFF.

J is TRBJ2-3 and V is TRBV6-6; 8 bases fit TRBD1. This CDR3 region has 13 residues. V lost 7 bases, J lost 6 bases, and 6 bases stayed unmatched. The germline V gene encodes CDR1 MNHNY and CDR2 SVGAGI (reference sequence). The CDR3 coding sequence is TGTGCCAGCAAAGGACAGGGTAGGGATACGCAGTATTTT. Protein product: CASKGQGRDTQYF.

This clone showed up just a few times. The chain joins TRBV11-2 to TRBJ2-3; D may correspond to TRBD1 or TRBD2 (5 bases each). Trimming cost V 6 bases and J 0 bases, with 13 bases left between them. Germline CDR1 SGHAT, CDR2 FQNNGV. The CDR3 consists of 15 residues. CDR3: CASSRGSGSTDTQYF. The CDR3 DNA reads TGTGCCAGCAGTCGGGGCAGCGGTAGCACAGATACGCAGTATTTT.

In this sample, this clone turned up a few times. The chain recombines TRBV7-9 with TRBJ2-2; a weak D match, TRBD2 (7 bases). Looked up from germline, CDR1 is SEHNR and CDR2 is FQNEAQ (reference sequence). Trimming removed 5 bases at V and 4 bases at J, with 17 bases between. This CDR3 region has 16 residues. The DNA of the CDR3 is TGTGCCAGCAGCCCATGGGGGGGCCCAGGCACCGGGGAGCTGTTTTTT. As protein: CASSPWGGPGTGELFF.

The CDR3 loop is CASSRDRAGEQYF. CDR3 in DNA: TGTGCCAGCAGCCGAGACAGGGCGGGCGAGCAGTACTTC. The chain recombines TRBV7-2 with TRBJ2-7, with 7 bases fitting TRBD1. V gave up 5 bases and J gave up 6 bases; unmatched junction bases: 7. The CDR3 runs 13 residues. Germline V lookup: CDR1 SGHTA, CDR2 FQGNSA.

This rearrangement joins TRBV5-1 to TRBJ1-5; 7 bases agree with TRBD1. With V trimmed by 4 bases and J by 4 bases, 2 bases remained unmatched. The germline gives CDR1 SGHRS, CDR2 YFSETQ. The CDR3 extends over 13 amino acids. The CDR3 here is CASSTGQNQPQHF. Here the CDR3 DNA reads TGCGCCAGCAGCACGGGACAGAATCAGCCCCAGCATTTT.

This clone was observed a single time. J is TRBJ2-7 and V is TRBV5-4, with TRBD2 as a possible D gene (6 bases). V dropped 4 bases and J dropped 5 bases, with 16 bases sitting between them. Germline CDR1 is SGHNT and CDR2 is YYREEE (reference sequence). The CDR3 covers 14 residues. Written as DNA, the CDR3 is TGTGCCAGCAGCCCGCTGATGGGGGGAAACGAGCAGTACTTC. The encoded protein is CASSPLMGGNEQYF. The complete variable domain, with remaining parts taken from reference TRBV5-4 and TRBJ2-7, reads ETGVTQSPTHLIKTRGQQVTLRCSSQSGHNTVSWYQQALGQGPQFIFQYYREEENGRGNFPPRFSGLQFPNYSSELNVNALELDDSALYLCASSPLMGGNEQYFGPGTRLTVT.

The CDR3: CASSYKETQYF. The CDR3 DNA sequence: TGTGCCAGCAGTTATAAGGAGACCCAGTACTTC. The V gene is TRBV28, the J gene TRBJ2-5, with D unresolved. This CDR3 is built from 11 residues. Trimming removed 4 bases at V and 5 bases at J, with 5 bases between. Germline assignment: CDR1 MDHEN and CDR2 SYDVKM.

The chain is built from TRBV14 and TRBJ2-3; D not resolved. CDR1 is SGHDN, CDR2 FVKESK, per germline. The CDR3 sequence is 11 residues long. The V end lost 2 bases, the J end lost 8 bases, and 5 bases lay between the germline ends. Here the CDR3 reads CASSQFRTQYF. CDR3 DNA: TGTGCCAGCAGCCAATTTCGTACGCAGTATTTT.

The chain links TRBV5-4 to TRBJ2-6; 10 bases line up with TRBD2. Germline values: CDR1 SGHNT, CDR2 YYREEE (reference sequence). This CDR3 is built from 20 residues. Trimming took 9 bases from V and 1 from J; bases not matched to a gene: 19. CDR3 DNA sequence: TGTGCCACGAGAAGGTCGGTAGCGGGAGGCCCCGGGTCTGGGGCCAACGTCCTGACTTTC. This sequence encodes CATRRSVAGGPGSGANVLTF.

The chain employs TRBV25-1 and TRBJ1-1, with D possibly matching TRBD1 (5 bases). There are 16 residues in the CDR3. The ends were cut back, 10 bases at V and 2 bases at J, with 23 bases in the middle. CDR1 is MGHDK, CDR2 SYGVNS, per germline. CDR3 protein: CATIAEGHLPNTEAFF. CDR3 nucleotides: TGTGCCACCATAGCCGAGGGGCACCTACCAAACACTGAAGCTTTCTTT.

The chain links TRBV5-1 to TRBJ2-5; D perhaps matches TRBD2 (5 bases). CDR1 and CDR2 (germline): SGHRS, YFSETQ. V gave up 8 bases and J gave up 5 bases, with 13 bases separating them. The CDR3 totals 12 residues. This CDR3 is CASRYQRETQYF. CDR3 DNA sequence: TGCGCCAGTCGTTACCAGCGGGAGACCCAGTACTTC.

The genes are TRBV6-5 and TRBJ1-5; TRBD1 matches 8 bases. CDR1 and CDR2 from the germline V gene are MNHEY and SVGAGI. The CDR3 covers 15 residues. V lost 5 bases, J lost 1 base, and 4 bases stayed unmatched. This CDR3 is CASSPRQGSNQPQHF. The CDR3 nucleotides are TGTGCCAGCAGTCCTCGACAGGGGAGCAATCAGCCCCAGCATTTT.

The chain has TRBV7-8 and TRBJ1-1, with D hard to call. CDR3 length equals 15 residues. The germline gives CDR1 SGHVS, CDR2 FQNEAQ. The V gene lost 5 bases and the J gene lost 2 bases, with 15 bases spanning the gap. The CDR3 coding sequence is TGTGCCAGCAGCGTTCTCATCGTGGGCAACACTGAAGCTTTCTTT. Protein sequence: CASSVLIVGNTEAFF.

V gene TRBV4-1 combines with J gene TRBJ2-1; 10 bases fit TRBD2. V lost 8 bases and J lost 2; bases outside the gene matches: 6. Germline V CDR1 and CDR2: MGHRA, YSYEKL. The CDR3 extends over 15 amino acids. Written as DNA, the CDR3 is TGCGCCAGCCGATACCTAGCGGGAGCCTACAATGAGCAGTTCTTC. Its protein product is CASRYLAGAYNEQFF.